A single T cell receptor beta chain is shown here with its context. Sequencing used immunoSEQ multiplex PCR; TCRdb keeps in-frame clones, though not all of them. This table holds 150,000 or so clones, approximately 90% found once. The data originate from a study of T cell responses to AZD1222 COVID-19 vaccine. Study overall: Both about-4-week and about-12-week second-dose recipients were combined.

The sample here was peripheral blood, taken on day 0 of AZD1222 vaccination. This clonotype was obtained from an adult in good health.

The CDR3 spells CASSGGQVGNTGELFF. CDR3 DNA sequence: TGCGCCAGCAGCGGGGGACAGGTGGGAAACACCGGGGAGCTGTTTTTT. This chain connects TRBV5-1 to TRBJ2-2; TRBD1 matches at 8 bases. V lost 4 bases, J lost 2 bases, and 7 bases stayed unmatched. The CDR3 totals 16 residues. Germline V lookup: CDR1 SGHRS, CDR2 YFSETQ.